The TCR beta chain described here comes from a study of T cells in Graves' hyperthyroidism and ophthalmopathy. As for the study in general: Before treatment of any kind, peripheral blood was taken at initial diagnosis. Findings and limits, study-wide: Median prediction lead before ophthalmopathy onset was 5.5 to 7 months with the model. Expanded thyroid clonotypes (above 0.001) were mostly also found in blood.

For this clonotype: The antigen is undetermined.

TCR beta CDR3 sequences were amplified from RNA transcripts. The HTBI primer set drove a first-round RT-PCR of the TCR CDR3. TCRdb analysed the multiplex PCR reads with MiXCR anew, one entry per CDR3 protein. Of about 590,000 distinct CDR3 sequences detected, 12% to 15% appear once; the ten largest clones hold about 7%. Looked up from germline, CDR1 is DFQATT and CDR2 is SNEGSKA (reference sequence). Trimming took 5 bases from V and 4 from J; bases not matched to a gene: 18. The CDR3 covers 18 residues. The rearrangement uses TRBV20-1 and TRBJ2-7; 12 nucleotides align to TRBD2. Source material: blood. The receptor was derived from a woman aged 18-29 years with Graves' ophthalmopathy. The CDR3 spells CSAQPSTILAGGPYEQYF. DNA of the CDR3: TGCAGTGCTCAACCTAGTACGATCCTAGCGGGAGGGCCGTACGAGCAGTACTTC.